This entry concerns a single TCR beta chain. The table lists this clonotype with a few counts. What antigen it recognizes has not been identified. There are no base qualities to consult, and no much larger clone falls within one base. Inclusive of the bounding cysteine and phenylalanine, the CDR3 is 13 residues long. The sequence is cut down to CDR3 DNA, 39 bases in frame from base 1. V is pared back by 4 bases and J by 5 bases, with 12 bases lying between the germline termini. Sequences SQVTM (CDR1) and ANQGSEA (CDR2) are obtained from the germline V gene. The protocol used for the library was RACE. Sequencer: NextSeq 500. During library preparation, unique molecular identifiers were attached to individual cDNA molecules so that TCRs could be counted quantitatively and reproducibly. Both TCR alpha and TCR beta chains were sequenced from each blood RNA sample. The study's own analysis went as follows. A median of about 87,000 TCRs per sample was observed, with a range of roughly 23,224 to 750,000. The Decombinator software suite was used to annotate the V, J and CDR3 of the TCR reads. For the PS versus PT1 abundance plots, all samples were subsampled to the same number of TCRs (28,000). TCRs were defined as expanded if absent before sensitization and observed at least eight times at the 2-week time point. TCRdb reprocessing: public reads trimmed at Q25 with fastp, clones called with MiXCR, in-frame beta chains kept. Entries are consolidated by CDR3 protein sequence, retaining the most common genes and DNA. TCRdb, rather than the study authors, made the V and J calls. The sample table shows 300,000 to 350,000 distinct CDR3 sequences, and around 7% are seen once. About 8% of the sample is held by the ten biggest clonotypes.

The sample's time point label is to be understood as: patch test 1, 2 weeks after DPC sensitization. The treatment or condition label, as the study defines it: therapeutic diphenylcyclopropenone sensitization with weekly scalp DPC. Blood at each patch-test visit was drawn before the patch test was applied. Patients were considered eligible if aged 18 to 70, diagnosed with alopecia and deemed suitable for DPC therapy, and patients were excluded if pregnant. Total RNA was extracted from unfractionated whole blood that had been collected in Tempus Blood RNA tubes. The source of the sample is a study of human T cells and chemical hapten exposure (dated by TCRdb to 2020 to 2022). Background for the entire study: For sensitization, 2% DPC in acetone was applied to a roughly 2 cm by roughly 2 cm area of upper inner arm skin. Patients additionally received weekly therapeutic DPC doses to the scalp throughout the approximately 25-week study period. Patch testing was done on the upper back using Finn chambers containing 0.01% DPC, and results were scored after 6 days according to International Contact Dermatitis Research Group standards. The patient cohort, mostly female, included alopecia areata with under or over 50% scalp involvement, alopecia totalis and alopecia universalis. Libraries were pooled for sequencing, and variation in per-sample TCR yields was attributed mainly to small differences in library volumes within the pool. The study tracked peripheral blood TCR repertoire changes in vivo during primary and secondary sensitization to the hapten diphenylcyclopropenone (DPC) in alopecia patients. Patient blood was sampled pre-sensitization (week 0) and at 2, 6 and about 24 weeks after DPC sensitization. For TCR sequencing, blood came from 25 to 35 alopecia patients at anywhere from one to four time points (pre-sensitization, 2, 6 and 24 weeks).

What the research found in general, with its limitations: A positive correlation was found between the number of PT1 expanded TCRs and patch test score, with significance reached at thresholds 8, 16 and 32 but not 4. Significantly more large CDR3 similarity clusters were formed by expanded TCRs than by pre-sensitization or healthy control sets, consistent with antigen-driven responses. Repeated subsampling changed both the strength of the expansion versus patch-test correlation and the threshold at which the correlation became significant. Because all patients had alopecia, a presumed autoimmune disease, the immune response of the patients might differ from that of healthy individuals. No change with DPC sensitization was found in the number of TCRs above 1 in 1000 frequency, and no evidence of global repertoire structure alterations was found.

The sequences come from whole blood, collected in connection with sensitization to the hapten diphenylcyclopropenone (DPC). The chain joins TRBV29-1 to TRBJ2-1; tentative D gene TRBD1, with 6 bases matching. This clonotype was sampled from a woman aged 18-30 years with alopecia areata. Some clones in this sample may be carry-over from other donors' samples. CDR3 reads: CSVVRDINNEQFF. Read as DNA, the sequence is TGCAGCGTTGTTAGGGACATCAACAATGAGCAGTTCTTC.